This TCR beta chain comes out of a study of blood T cell repertoires in COVID-19. Data came from immunoSEQ multiplex PCR; TCRdb stores just in-frame clones and leaves some out. This sample has roughly 200,000 clones; 85% to 90% occur once, and the top ten carry 3% to 3.5%. V lost 0 bases and J 5 bases, leaving 17 bases between the germline ends. Germline CDR1 LGHDT, CDR2 YNNKEL (reference sequence). The CDR3 totals 16 residues. The source of this sequence is a man in his fifties or sixties with acute or convalescent COVID-19. Sequenced: peripheral blood. The rearrangement uses TRBV3-1 (or the pseudogene TRBV3-2) and TRBJ2-7; D might be TRBD1 (6 bases). The CDR3 region is CASSQDRLRAGDEQYF. CDR3 in DNA: TGTGCCAGCAGCCAAGATCGTCTGAGGGCAGGGGACGAGCAGTACTTC.